This TCR beta chain was identified during a study of shared clonotypes between healthy human individuals. V lost 0 bases and J 2 bases, leaving 12 bases between the germline ends. The CDR3 extends over 15 amino acids. The V gene's germline CDR1 is SGHRS and CDR2 YFSETQ. Generated by immunoSEQ multiplex PCR, the TCRdb table keeps only in-frame clones and is missing some. The sample shows about a million clones, roughly 80% of them seen only once. Sequencing input: memory CD4+ T cells from PBMCs. Noted subset: CD45RA-negative fraction. The sequence came from a man between 18 and 29 years old in good health. Some clones in this sample may be carry-over from other donors' samples. This chain uses TRBV5-1 with TRBJ2-7; a weak D match, TRBD2 (7 bases). CDR3 amino acids: CASSLAGGQTYEQYF. CDR3 DNA sequence: TGCGCCAGCAGCTTGGCGGGGGGACAAACCTACGAGCAGTACTTC.